This T cell receptor (beta chain) was sequenced during a study of CD8+CD57+ T cells in acquired aplastic anemia. For sequencing, patients were chosen who had shown expansion of CD8+CD57+ cells by flow cytometry. Remarks on this clonotype: This likely comes from a read error, as the CDR3 has no conserved phenylalanine or tryptophan at its end. The DNA is left out, because the CDR3 cannot be placed on it with certainty; the CDR3 is given as TCRdb lists it.

Germline CDR1 is SGHTA and CDR2 is FQGNSA. Counting both end residues, the CDR3 totals 13 amino acids. It was genomic DNA that served as the template for profiling TCR beta VDJ and CDR3. TCRdb redid the calling of the reads with MiXCR, one entry per CDR3 protein. This sample has 200,000 to 300,000 distinct CDR3 sequences, with about 80% found just once. The sequence was obtained from a human donor with aplastic anemia. Source material: sorted CD4+, CD8+, or CD8+CD57+ T cells (not recorded which) from PBMCs. The gene calls are TRBV7-2 and TRBJ2-1; the listed D gene, TRBD2, was not tested against the DNA. This CDR3 reads CASSLGEGDEHSP.